What follows are 20 T cell receptor beta chains derived from one specimen sequenced in a study of T-cell reconstitution after alpha-beta-depleted transplantation in children. Unique molecular identifiers tagged the TCRbeta library. Using its own MiXCR run on the PCR reads, TCRdb lists one record per CDR3 protein. The sample lists fewer than 120,000 distinct CDR3 sequences, 10% to 13% occurring once. Sequenced material: PBMCs from the stem cell graft donor, taken from the stem cell graft. Source of these receptors: a human donor who donated a stem cell graft to a child with acute lymphoblastic leukemia.

This clonotype was seen ten or more times. Written as DNA, the CDR3 is TGTGCCAGCAGCTTAAGGGTCGTTCAGGGGACTGAAGCTTTCTTT. Translation gives CASSLRVVQGTEAFF. This chain links TRBV7-8 with TRBJ1-1; D may be TRBD1 (6 bases). V lost 2 bases, J lost 5 bases, and 15 bases lay in between. This CDR3 has 15 residues. CDR1 is SGHVS and CDR2 is FQNEAQ in the germline V gene.

The rearrangement joins TRBV12-3 or TRBV12-4 to TRBJ2-3; 8 bases agree with TRBD2. The CDR3 contains 15 residues. J was trimmed by 3 bases and V by 5 bases; bases with no gene match: 7. The CDR3 loop reads CASSVAGLATDTQYF. In DNA form, the CDR3 reads TGTGCCAGCAGTGTCGCTGGACTAGCAACAGATACGCAGTATTTT.

The V gene is TRBV28, the J gene TRBJ2-3; 8 positions agree with TRBD2. V shed 7 bases, J shed 5 bases, and the junction held 14 bases outside the gene matches. This CDR3 comprises 16 residues. CDR1 is MDHEN and CDR2 is SYDVKM in the germline V gene. CDR3 nucleotide sequence: TGTGCCAGCACCGGACTAGCTAAAAGACGCGGAGATACGCAGTATTTT. Amino acids: CASTGLAKRRGDTQYF.

This clonotype came up many times. CDR3: CASSPQGRRDGYTF. DNA of the CDR3: TGCGCCAGCAGCCCCCAGGGGCGACGAGATGGCTACACCTTC. This chain connects TRBV5-1 to TRBJ1-2, with a tentative D call TRBD1 (6 bases). Germline V CDR1 and CDR2: SGHRS, YFSETQ. The CDR3 has 14 amino acids. The V end was cut by 4 bases, the J end by 6 bases, with 16 bases between.

This clonotype was seen at least ten times. The J gene is TRBJ1-1, the V gene TRBV12-3 or TRBV12-4; D call uncertain. The CDR3 spans 13 residues. Trimming took off 2 bases at V and 3 bases at J, with 7 bases between the two ends. CDR3 in amino acids: CASSLQVYTEAFF. In nucleotides, the CDR3 is TGTGCCAGCAGTTTACAGGTATACACTGAAGCTTTCTTT.

This clonotype was picked up many times. V is TRBV12-3 or TRBV12-4 and J is TRBJ2-5; either TRBD1 or TRBD2 may supply D (5 bases each). There are 14 residues in the CDR3. Trimming left V 4 bases short and J 2 bases short, with 11 bases between. CDR3 protein: CASSYRGDQETQYF. The CDR3, as DNA: TGTGCCAGCAGTTATCGGGGCGATCAAGAGACCCAGTACTTC.

At least ten counts were recorded for this clonotype. The chain joins TRBV15 to TRBJ2-1, with TRBD1 matching over 11 bases. Germline lookup yields CDR1 LNHNV and CDR2 YYDKDF (reference sequence). This CDR3 is built from 17 residues. The junction had 5 bases not matched to a gene; V was cut back by 3 bases and J by 1 base. This chain's CDR3 is CATSRVWDRGSYNEQFF. For the CDR3, the DNA is TGTGCCACCAGCAGGGTTTGGGACAGGGGGTCCTACAATGAGCAGTTCTTC.

This clonotype was seen ten or more times. V and J are TRBV3-1 and TRBJ2-1, with 9 bases matching TRBD2. V dropped 1 base and J dropped 5; count of bases not matched to a gene: 9. There are 17 residues in the CDR3. Germline V gene lookup returns CDR1 LGHDT and CDR2 YNNKEL (reference sequence). DNA for the CDR3: TGTGCCAGCAGCCAAGGTTCACGGGGACTAGCAAACAATGAGCAGTTCTTC. This encodes CASSQGSRGLANNEQFF.

This clonotype was counted ten times or more. A read error may account for a junction end that differs from germline. This chain joins TRBV5-1 and TRBJ2-7; 7 nucleotides line up with TRBD1. The germline gives CDR1 SGHRS, CDR2 YFSETQ. The CDR3 spans 14 residues. The CDR3 sequence: CASRFDRDGQGKNF. DNA for the CDR3: TGCGCCAGCAGGTTTGACAGGGACGGTCAGGGGAAAAACTTC.

This clonotype was seen repeatedly, ten times or more. This chain uses TRBV20-1 with TRBJ2-2; D is perhaps TRBD1 or TRBD2 (6 bases each). With 2 bases removed from V and 3 bases from J, the gap between germline ends came to 19 bases. Germline CDR1 reads DFQATT; CDR2 reads SNEGSKA (reference sequence). This CDR3 contains 17 residues. As DNA, the CDR3 is TGCAGTGCTAGATATCATGAGGGGGGCGTAGACACCGGGGAGCTGTTTTTT. Translating gives CSARYHEGGVDTGELFF.

This clonotype was recorded only once. V usage is TRBV12-3 or TRBV12-4 and J usage is TRBJ1-1; 8 bases match TRBD1. Unmatched junction bases numbered 9, after V lost 6 bases and J lost 0 bases. This CDR3 is built from 16 residues. DNA for the CDR3: TGTGCCAGCAGCCCATGGACAGGGTACGTGAACACTGAAGCTTTCTTT. Translating gives CASSPWTGYVNTEAFF.

This clonotype was observed at least ten times. CDR3 bases: TGTGCCAGCAGTGAAGTGTACCAAGAGACCCAGTACTTC. Its translation: CASSEVYQETQYF. This chain links TRBV6-1 with TRBJ2-5; D remains ambiguous. The V and J ends lost 1 base and 0 bases respectively, with 3 bases between them. The length of the CDR3 is 13 residues. Germline V CDR1 and CDR2: MNHNS, SASEGT.

In regard to this clonotype: A much larger clone differs from this one at a single base, so this may be a read error. The chain carries TRBV20-1 and TRBJ1-5; D gene ambiguous. The CDR3 is made up of 13 amino acids. The germline V gene has CDR1 DFQATT and CDR2 SNEGSKA (reference sequence). CDR3: CSANPQPNHPQHF. The DNA of the CDR3 is TGCAGTGCTAACCCACAGCCCAATCATCCCCAGCATTTT.

This clonotype was counted ten times or more. CDR3 sequence reads: CSASPIKVVTLNTGELFF. As DNA, the CDR3 is TGCAGTGCTAGCCCGATAAAGGTTGTCACCTTGAACACCGGGGAGCTGTTTTTT. The rearrangement joins TRBV20-1 to TRBJ2-2; D uncertain. The CDR3 consists of 18 residues. The V end lost 3 bases, the J end lost 1 base, and 21 bases lay between the germline ends. The germline CDR1 and CDR2 sequences are DFQATT and SNEGSKA (reference sequence).

The chain carries TRBV5-4 and TRBJ2-7; the match to TRBD1 covers 7 bases. The CDR3 loop spans 15 amino acids. Per the germline V gene, CDR1 is SGHNT and CDR2 is YYREEE (reference sequence). After removal of 0 bases from V and 2 bases from J, the junction contained 5 bases not matched to a gene. This CDR3 is CASSLAPQGTYEQYF. The CDR3 nucleotides read TGTGCCAGCAGCTTGGCCCCACAGGGGACCTACGAGCAGTACTTC.

This clonotype showed up many times. J is TRBJ2-1 and V is TRBV14, with a tentative D call TRBD1 (6 bases). The V gene lost 2 bases and the J gene lost 3 bases, with 8 bases spanning the gap. This CDR3 spans 14 amino acids. In germline, CDR1 is SGHDN, CDR2 FVKESK. CDR3 sequence: CASSQTGFYNEQFF. As DNA, the CDR3 is TGTGCCAGCAGCCAAACAGGGTTCTACAATGAGCAGTTCTTC.

This clonotype was detected many times. V and J are TRBV10-3 and TRBJ2-1; the D call may be TRBD1 or TRBD2 (5 bases each). CDR1 and CDR2 from the germline V gene are ENHRY and SYGVKD. This CDR3 has 13 residues. V was cut by 6 bases and J by 10 bases, with 16 bases left in between. Here the CDR3 reads CAIRDRDDGEQFF. The CDR3 DNA follows: TGTGCCATCAGAGACCGGGACGACGGGGAGCAGTTCTTC.

This clonotype has a handful of counts. CDR3 sequence (DNA): TGTGCCAGCAGTTTGGCTGCAGCCAGGGGGAATGAGCAGTTCTTC. As protein: CASSLAAARGNEQFF. The chain is built from TRBV12-3 or TRBV12-4 and TRBJ2-1; 7 nucleotides match TRBD1. The CDR3 extends over 15 amino acids. V dropped 3 bases and J dropped 7; count of bases not matched to a gene: 9.

This clonotype was detected ten times or more. The rearrangement joins TRBV5-1 to TRBJ1-3; D may be TRBD1 (5 bases). Germline CDR1 reads SGHRS; CDR2 reads YFSETQ. V shed 2 bases and J shed 0 bases, with 6 bases lying between them. The CDR3 runs 14 residues. CDR3 loop: CASSLQVSGNTIYF. CDR3 DNA sequence: TGCGCCAGCAGCTTACAGGTCTCTGGAAACACCATATATTTT. The variable domain in full, with the rest retrieved from reference TRBV5-1 and TRBJ1-3, is KAGVTQTPRYLIKTRGQQVTLSCSPISGHRSVSWYQQTPGQGLQFLFEYFSETQRNKGNFPGRFSGRQFSNSRSEMNVSTLELGDSALYLCASSLQVSGNTIYFGEGSWLTVV.

The sample holds many counts of this clonotype. The rearrangement joins TRBV7-8 to TRBJ1-5; 7 nucleotides match TRBD1. Germline CDR1 is SGHVS and CDR2 is FQNEAQ. The V segment lost 4 bases and the J segment 0 bases; nucleotides outside the gene matches: 6. The CDR3 covers 16 residues. Here the CDR3 reads CASSSPQGYSNQPQHF. CDR3 bases: TGTGCCAGCAGCTCACCACAGGGGTATAGCAATCAGCCCCAGCATTTT. The full variable domain, rest sourced from reference TRBV7-8 and TRBJ1-5, is GAGVSQSPRYKVAKRGQDVALRCDPISGHVSLFWYQQALGQGPEFLTYFQNEAQLDKSGLPSDRFFAERPEGSVSTLKIQRTQQEDSAVYLCASSSPQGYSNQPQHFGDGTRLSIL.